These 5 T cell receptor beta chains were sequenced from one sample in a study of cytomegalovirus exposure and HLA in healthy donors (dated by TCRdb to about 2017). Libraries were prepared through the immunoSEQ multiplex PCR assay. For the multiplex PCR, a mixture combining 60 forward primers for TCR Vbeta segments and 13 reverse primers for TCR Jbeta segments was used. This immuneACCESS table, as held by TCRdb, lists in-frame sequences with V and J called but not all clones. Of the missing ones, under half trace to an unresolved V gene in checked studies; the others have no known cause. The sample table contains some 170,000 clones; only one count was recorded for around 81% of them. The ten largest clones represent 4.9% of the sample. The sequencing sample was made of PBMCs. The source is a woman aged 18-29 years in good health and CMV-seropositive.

CDR3 residues: CASSLGPESYGYTF. In nucleotides, the CDR3 is TGTGCCAGCAGCTTAGGTCCAGAAAGCTATGGCTACACCTTC. The chain carries TRBV7-2 and TRBJ1-2; D unclear. CDR3 size: 14 residues. With 1 base removed from V and 4 bases from J, the gap between germline ends came to 10 bases. From germline, CDR1 is SGHTA and CDR2 FQGNSA. The variable domain in full, completed from reference TRBV7-2 and TRBJ1-2, reads GAGVSQSPSNKVTEKGKDVELRCDPISGHTALYWYRQSLGQGLEFLIYFQGNSAPDKSGLPSDRFSAERTGGSVSTLTIQRTQQEDSAVYLCASSLGPESYGYTFGSGTRLTVV.

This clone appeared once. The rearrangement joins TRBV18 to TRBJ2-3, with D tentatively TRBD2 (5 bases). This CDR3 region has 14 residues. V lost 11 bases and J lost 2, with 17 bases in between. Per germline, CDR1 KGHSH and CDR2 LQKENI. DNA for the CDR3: TGTGCCGCGACCGGGGAGATGGACACAGATACGCAGTATTTT. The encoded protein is CAATGEMDTDTQYF.

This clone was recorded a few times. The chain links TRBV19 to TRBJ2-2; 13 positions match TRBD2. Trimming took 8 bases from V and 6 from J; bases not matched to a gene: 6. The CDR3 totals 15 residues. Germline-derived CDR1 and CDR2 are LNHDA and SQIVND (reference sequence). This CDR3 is CASGTSGVASGELFF. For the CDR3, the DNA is TGTGCCAGTGGGACTAGCGGGGTGGCGTCCGGGGAGCTGTTTTTT.

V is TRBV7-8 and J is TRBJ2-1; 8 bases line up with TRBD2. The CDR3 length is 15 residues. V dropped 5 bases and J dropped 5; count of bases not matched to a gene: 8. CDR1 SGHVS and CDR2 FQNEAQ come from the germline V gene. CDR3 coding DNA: TGTGCCAGCAGCCCCAGCGGGAGAGACGACAATGAGCAGTTCTTC. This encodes CASSPSGRDDNEQFF.

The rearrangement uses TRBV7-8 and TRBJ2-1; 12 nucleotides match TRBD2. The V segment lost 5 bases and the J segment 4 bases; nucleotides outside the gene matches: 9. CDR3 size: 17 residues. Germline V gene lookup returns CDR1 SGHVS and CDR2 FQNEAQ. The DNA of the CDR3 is TGTGCCAGCAGCCCAAGACTAGCGGGGGACAAATACAATGAGCAGTTCTTC. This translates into CASSPRLAGDKYNEQFF.